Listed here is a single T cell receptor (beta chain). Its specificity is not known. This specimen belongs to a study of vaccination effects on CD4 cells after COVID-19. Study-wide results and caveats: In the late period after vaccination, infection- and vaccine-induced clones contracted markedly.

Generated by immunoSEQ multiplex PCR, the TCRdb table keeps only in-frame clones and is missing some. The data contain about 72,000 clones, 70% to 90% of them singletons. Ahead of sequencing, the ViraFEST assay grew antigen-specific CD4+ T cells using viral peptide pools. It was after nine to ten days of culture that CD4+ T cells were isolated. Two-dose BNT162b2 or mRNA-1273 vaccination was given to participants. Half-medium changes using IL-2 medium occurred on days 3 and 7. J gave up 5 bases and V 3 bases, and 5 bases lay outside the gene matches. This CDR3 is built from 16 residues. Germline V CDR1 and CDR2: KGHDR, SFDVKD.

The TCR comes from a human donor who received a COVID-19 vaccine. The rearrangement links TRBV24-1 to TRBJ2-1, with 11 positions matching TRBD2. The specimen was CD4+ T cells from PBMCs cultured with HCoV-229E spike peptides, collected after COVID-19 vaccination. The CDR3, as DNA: TGTGCCACCAGTGATCCTAGCGGGGGGTTTAACAATGAGCAGTTCTTC. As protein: CATSDPSGGFNNEQFF.